Following are 25 T cell receptor beta chains from one sample sequenced in a study of CD8+ T cells in alopecia areata. Extracted from the samples, RNA was reverse transcribed into cDNA to serve as the sequencing template. The data were produced by immunoSEQ multiplex PCR, yet TCRdb's version contains in-frame clones alone and is incomplete. The sample carries over 100,000 clones, 53% recorded once. Treatment indicated: oral pan-JAK inhibitor, 5-10 mg twice daily. Specimen: CD4+ T cells sorted from blood, collected at week 4, from a patient treated with tofacitinib. These receptors came from a human donor with alopecia areata.

J is TRBJ1-1 and V is TRBV6-5; possible D gene TRBD1, 5 bases. V lost 10 bases and J lost 3, with 9 bases in between. The germline gives CDR1 MNHEY, CDR2 SVGAGI. The CDR3 is 11 amino acids. CDR3 sequence reads: CAIGTDTEAFF. Here the CDR3 DNA reads TGTGCCATCGGGACTGACACTGAAGCTTTCTTT.

This chain connects TRBV16 to TRBJ2-3; no definite D call. Trimming shortened V by 0 bases and J by 1 base, and 2 bases separated the two germline ends. The CDR3 has 13 amino acids. CDR1 is KGHSY, CDR2 FQNENV, per germline. The CDR3 DNA reads TGTGCCAGCAGCCAATCCCGCACAGATACGCAGTATTTT. Amino acids: CASSQSRTDTQYF.

The V call is TRBV5-1, the J call TRBJ1-1; D is possibly TRBD1 (6 bases). The germline V gene encodes CDR1 SGHRS and CDR2 YFSETQ. The CDR3 has 16 residues. V was shortened by 0 bases and J by 5 bases, with 17 bases between the two germline ends. CDR3 residues: CASSLVVGTRGTEAFF. The CDR3 bases are TGCGCCAGCAGCTTGGTAGTCGGGACGAGGGGGACTGAAGCTTTCTTT.

The chain employs TRBV29-1 and TRBJ2-7; 9 bases match TRBD1. This CDR3 has 14 residues. CDR1 is SQVTM, CDR2 ANQGSEA, per germline. Losses at the gene ends were 4 bases for V and 6 bases for J; bases not matched to a gene: 10. CDR3 residues: CSVGSLQGAFEQYF. CDR3 bases: TGCAGCGTTGGTTCATTACAGGGGGCTTTCGAGCAGTACTTC.

This sequence joins TRBV15 and TRBJ2-1; 9 bases are a match to TRBD1. The trim removed 4 bases at V and 5 bases at J, leaving 6 bases unmatched. The CDR3 runs 15 residues. Germline V lookup: CDR1 LNHNV, CDR2 YYDKDF (reference sequence). The CDR3 nucleotides are TGTGCCACCAGCAACCGGGACAGGGCCAACAATGAGCAGTTCTTC. It is translated as CATSNRDRANNEQFF.

This clone was detected only a few times. The chain has TRBV5-1 and TRBJ2-1, with no clear D. CDR3 length: 15 residues. The V gene lost 0 bases and the J gene lost 0 bases, with 7 bases spanning the gap. In germline, CDR1 is SGHRS, CDR2 YFSETQ. DNA for the CDR3: TGCGCCAGCAGCTTGGATGCGAACTCCTACAATGAGCAGTTCTTC. Translated, it gives CASSLDANSYNEQFF.

This clone has a single count. The chain has TRBV30 and TRBJ2-2; D is uncertain. The germline V gene encodes CDR1 GTSNPN and CDR2 SVGIG (reference sequence). This CDR3 contains 14 residues. Between the trimmed V and J ends, which lost 3 bases and 5 bases, there was a span of 13 bases. CDR3 protein: CAWRGRAATGELFF. Written as DNA, the CDR3 is TGTGCCTGGAGGGGCAGAGCAGCGACCGGGGAGCTGTTTTTT.

CDR3 DNA: TGTGCCAGCAGTGAGTACGGCTACACCTTC. This gives the protein CASSEYGYTF. V usage is TRBV2 and J usage is TRBJ1-2; D is ambiguous. Germline V gene data show CDR1 as SNHLY and CDR2 as FYNNEI. The CDR3 spans 10 residues. V was cut by 3 bases and J by 8 bases, with 4 bases left in between.

The gene calls are TRBV6-6 and TRBJ2-7; D is unresolved. V was shortened by 7 bases and J by 4 bases, with 14 bases between the two germline ends. Per germline, CDR1 MNHNY and CDR2 SVGAGI (reference sequence). The CDR3 sequence is 13 residues long. The CDR3 bases are TGTGCCAGCATGTCTCCCCCCGGGTACGAGCAGTACTTC. Amino acids: CASMSPPGYEQYF.

The V and J genes are TRBV4-1 and TRBJ1-2; D unclear. V gave up 0 bases and J gave up 0 bases, with 8 bases separating them. Germline loops: CDR1 MGHRA, CDR2 YSYEKL. This CDR3 has 15 amino acids. The CDR3 spells CASSQDSAPNYGYTF. DNA for the CDR3: TGCGCCAGCAGCCAAGACTCAGCACCTAACTATGGCTACACCTTC.

The chain joins TRBV9 to TRBJ1-5; D gene ambiguous. Looked up from germline, CDR1 is SGDLS and CDR2 is YYNGEE. The V gene lost 4 bases and the J gene lost 0 bases, with 8 bases spanning the gap. The CDR3 sequence is 14 residues long. The CDR3 DNA sequence: TGTGCCAGCAGCCCCCATAGTAGCAATCAGCCCCAGCATTTT. This encodes CASSPHSSNQPQHF.

This chain connects TRBV30 to TRBJ2-7, with D possibly being TRBD1 or TRBD2 (7 bases each). CDR1 is GTSNPN and CDR2 is SVGIG in the germline V gene (reference sequence). The CDR3 extends over 13 amino acids. Trimming removed 3 bases at V and 12 bases at J, with 21 bases between. CDR3: CAWSRQGTGGWYF. The CDR3 DNA sequence: TGTGCCTGGAGCCGACAGGGAACGGGAGGTTGGTACTTC.

This clone showed up just a few times. The chain has TRBV7-2 and TRBJ2-1; the D is unclear. The germline V and J ends were trimmed by 6 bases and 6 bases, with 12 bases remaining between them. The CDR3 spans 13 residues. CDR1 is SGHTA and CDR2 is FQGNSA in the germline V gene. The CDR3 DNA sequence: TGTGCCAGCAGTCTCTCAAGGACCAATGAGCAGTTCTTC. It codes for CASSLSRTNEQFF.

This clone was seen only a few times. V usage is TRBV7-6 and J usage is TRBJ2-5, with TRBD1 identical over 8 bases. The CDR3 has 15 residues. V shed 6 bases and J 6 bases; nucleotides not matched to a gene: 12. CDR1 is SGHVS and CDR2 is FNYEAQ in the germline V gene. CDR3 residues: CASRLDTGGGKTQYF. CDR3 nucleotide sequence: TGTGCCAGCAGACTTGATACAGGGGGTGGAAAGACCCAGTACTTC.

This chain uses TRBV6-5 with TRBJ2-3; 9 nucleotides line up with TRBD1. CDR1 is MNHEY and CDR2 is SVGAGI in the germline V gene. The CDR3 covers 16 residues. V was clipped by 4 bases and J by 2 bases; unmatched bases: 7. CDR3: CASSSRTGVVTDTQYF. CDR3 nucleotide sequence: TGTGCCAGCAGTTCCCGGACAGGGGTGGTCACAGATACGCAGTATTTT.

This clone was seen more than once but under ten times. The chain joins TRBV9 to TRBJ2-3; D remains unclear. Germline assignment: CDR1 SGDLS and CDR2 YYNGEE. The CDR3 totals 15 residues. Trimming stripped 3 bases from V and 2 bases from J, with 13 bases between. In DNA form, the CDR3 reads TGTGCCAGCAGCGCCATAGAGCTAGACACAGATACGCAGTATTTT. Protein sequence: CASSAIELDTDTQYF.

The DNA of the CDR3 is TGTGCCACCAGCAGGGACAGGGTTAGCAATCAGCCCCAGCATTTT. Translation: CATSRDRVSNQPQHF. V is TRBV15 and J is TRBJ1-5; TRBD1 aligns across 8 bases. CDR3 length: 15 residues. Trimming at V came to 3 bases and at J to 0 bases, leaving 1 base not matched to a gene. Germline assignment: CDR1 LNHNV and CDR2 YYDKDF (reference sequence).

This rearrangement joins TRBV15 to TRBJ2-3; TRBD2 agrees at 9 bases. This CDR3 region has 15 residues. Per germline, CDR1 LNHNV and CDR2 YYDKDF (reference sequence). The V and J ends lost 7 bases and 2 bases, in that order; junction bases with no gene match: 7. For the CDR3, the DNA is TGTGCCACCAATAGCCTAGCGGGAAACACAGATACGCAGTATTTT. As protein: CATNSLAGNTDTQYF. Together with reference TRBV15 and TRBJ2-3, the CDR3 gives the full variable domain: DAMVIQNPRYQVTQFGKPVTLSCSQTLNHNVMYWYQQKSSQAPKLLFHYYDKDFNNEADTPDNFQSRRPNTSFCFLDIRSPGLGDTAMYLCATNSLAGNTDTQYFGPGTRLTVL.

This clone was observed a few times. V gene TRBV4-1 combines with J gene TRBJ1-1; tentative D call: TRBD1 (5 bases). Germline values: CDR1 MGHRA, CDR2 YSYEKL. The CDR3 is made up of 13 amino acids. Deletions cut 4 bases from V and 5 bases from J, with 11 bases between. CDR3 nucleotides: TGCGCCAGCAGCCTAACCGGGGCGACTGAAGCTTTCTTT. Amino acid sequence: CASSLTGATEAFF.

The chain links TRBV7-2 to TRBJ2-7; TRBD1 matches 8 bases. J was trimmed by 0 bases and V by 2 bases; bases with no gene match: 3. Per germline, CDR1 SGHTA and CDR2 FQGNSA. The length of the CDR3 is 15 residues. The CDR3 spells CASSLSGQGSYEQYF. CDR3 DNA: TGTGCCAGCAGCTTAAGCGGACAGGGCTCCTACGAGCAGTACTTC.

This clone has a single count. The chain combines TRBV30 with TRBJ2-1; D is uncertain. The CDR3 loop spans 11 amino acids. Germline values: CDR1 GTSNPN, CDR2 SVGIG (reference sequence). Trimming took 0 bases from V and 10 from J, leaving 7 bases between them. CDR3 nucleotide sequence: TGTGCCTGGAGTGTTCGGTTGGAGCAGTTCTTC. It specifies CAWSVRLEQFF.

The V and J genes are TRBV29-1 and TRBJ2-1, with TRBD2 matching over 8 bases. The CDR3 length is 12 residues. Germline values: CDR1 SQVTM, CDR2 ANQGSEA. J was trimmed by 6 bases and V by 7 bases; bases with no gene match: 5. CDR3 region: CSAAAGGNEQFF. The CDR3 DNA is TGCAGCGCCGCGGCGGGGGGCAATGAGCAGTTCTTC.

This chain links TRBV6-5 with TRBJ2-4, with TRBD1 matching over 8 bases. Germline values: CDR1 MNHEY, CDR2 SVGAGI. The trim removed 6 bases at V and 1 base at J, leaving 5 bases unmatched. The CDR3 loop spans 15 amino acids. DNA for the CDR3: TGTGCCAGCAGCTTGGACAGGGTGGCCAAAAACATTCAGTACTTC. Residues: CASSLDRVAKNIQYF.

In this sample, this clone turned up many times. The chain employs TRBV19 and TRBJ2-3; 10 bases fit TRBD2. Germline CDR1 is LNHDA and CDR2 is SQIVND (reference sequence). CDR3 length: 16 residues. V shed 5 bases, J shed 3 bases, and the junction held 8 bases outside the gene matches. CDR3 amino acids: CASSPKPGLATDTQYF. The CDR3, as DNA: TGTGCCAGTAGTCCAAAACCGGGACTAGCGACAGATACGCAGTATTTT.

This clone occurred a few times. The V call is TRBV29-1, the J call TRBJ1-2; 8 bases are a match to TRBD1. The CDR3 has 13 residues. Losses at the gene ends were 6 bases for V and 7 bases for J; bases not matched to a gene: 10. Germline V gene data show CDR1 as SQVTM and CDR2 as ANQGSEA. The CDR3 region has the DNA TGCAGCGTGAGGCCTCAGGGGGCGGGTGGCTACACCTTC. This encodes CSVRPQGAGGYTF.